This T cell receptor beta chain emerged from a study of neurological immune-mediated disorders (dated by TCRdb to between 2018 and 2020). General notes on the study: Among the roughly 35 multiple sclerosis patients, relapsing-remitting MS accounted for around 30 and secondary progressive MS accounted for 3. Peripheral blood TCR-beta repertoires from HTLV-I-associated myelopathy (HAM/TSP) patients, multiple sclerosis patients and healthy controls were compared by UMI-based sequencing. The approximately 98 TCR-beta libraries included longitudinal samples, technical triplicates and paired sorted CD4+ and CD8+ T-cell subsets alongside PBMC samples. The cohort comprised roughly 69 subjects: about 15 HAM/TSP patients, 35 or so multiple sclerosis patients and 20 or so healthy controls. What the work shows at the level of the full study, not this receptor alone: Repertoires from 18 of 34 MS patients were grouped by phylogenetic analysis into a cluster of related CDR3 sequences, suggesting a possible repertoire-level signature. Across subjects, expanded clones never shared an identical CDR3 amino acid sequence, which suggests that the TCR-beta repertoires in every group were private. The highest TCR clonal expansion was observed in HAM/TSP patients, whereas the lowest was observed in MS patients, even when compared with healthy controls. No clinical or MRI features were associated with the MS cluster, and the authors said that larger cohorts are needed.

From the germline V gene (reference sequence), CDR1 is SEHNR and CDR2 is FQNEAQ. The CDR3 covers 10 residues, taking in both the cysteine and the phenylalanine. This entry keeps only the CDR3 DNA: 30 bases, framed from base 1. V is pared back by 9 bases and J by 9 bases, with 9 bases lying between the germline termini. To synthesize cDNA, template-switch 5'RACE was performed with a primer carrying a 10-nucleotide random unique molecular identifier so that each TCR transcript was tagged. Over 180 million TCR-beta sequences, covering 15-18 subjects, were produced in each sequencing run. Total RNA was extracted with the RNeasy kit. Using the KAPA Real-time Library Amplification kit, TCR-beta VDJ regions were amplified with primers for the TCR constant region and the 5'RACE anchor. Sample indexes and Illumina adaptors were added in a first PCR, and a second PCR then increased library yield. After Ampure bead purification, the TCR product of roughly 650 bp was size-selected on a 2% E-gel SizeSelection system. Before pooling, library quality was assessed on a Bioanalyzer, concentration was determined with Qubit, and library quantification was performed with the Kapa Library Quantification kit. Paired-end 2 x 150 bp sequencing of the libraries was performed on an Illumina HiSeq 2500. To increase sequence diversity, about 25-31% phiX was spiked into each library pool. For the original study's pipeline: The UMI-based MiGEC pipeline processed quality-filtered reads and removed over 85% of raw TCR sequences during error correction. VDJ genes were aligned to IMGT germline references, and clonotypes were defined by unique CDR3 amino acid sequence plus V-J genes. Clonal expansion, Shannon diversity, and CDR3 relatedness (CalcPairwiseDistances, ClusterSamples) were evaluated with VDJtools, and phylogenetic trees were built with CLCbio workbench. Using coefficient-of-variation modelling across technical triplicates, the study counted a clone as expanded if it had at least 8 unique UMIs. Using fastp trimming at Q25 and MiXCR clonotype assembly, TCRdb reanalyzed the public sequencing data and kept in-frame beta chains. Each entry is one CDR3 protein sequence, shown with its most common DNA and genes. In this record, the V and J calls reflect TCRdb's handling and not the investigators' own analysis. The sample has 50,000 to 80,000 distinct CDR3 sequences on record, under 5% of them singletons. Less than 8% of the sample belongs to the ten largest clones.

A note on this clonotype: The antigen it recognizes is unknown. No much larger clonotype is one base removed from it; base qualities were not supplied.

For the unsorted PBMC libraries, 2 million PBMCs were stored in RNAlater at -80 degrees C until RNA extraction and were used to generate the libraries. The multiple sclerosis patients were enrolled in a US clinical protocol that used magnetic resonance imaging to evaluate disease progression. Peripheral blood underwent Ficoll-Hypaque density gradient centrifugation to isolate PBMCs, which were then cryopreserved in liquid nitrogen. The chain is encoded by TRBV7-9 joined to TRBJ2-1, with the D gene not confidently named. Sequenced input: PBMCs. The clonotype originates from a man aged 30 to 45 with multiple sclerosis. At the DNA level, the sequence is TGTGCCAGAACCGGGTCTGAGCAGTTCTTC. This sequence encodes CARTGSEQFF.